These 22 T cell receptor beta chains came from one sample sequenced in a study of OX40 agonist ivuxolimab in advanced cancers. TCRdb's table, derived via immunoSEQ multiplex PCR, lists solely in-frame clones and lacks some. The sample has fewer than 90,000 clones; around 87% are singletons. Sample: CD4+ or CD8+ T cells sorted from blood, taken in a trial of the OX40 agonist ivuxolimab. All receptors derive from an adult with an advanced solid tumor such as melanoma, head and neck, liver or kidney cancer.

The chain uses TRBV5-1 and TRBJ2-7, with D unresolved. Germline values: CDR1 SGHRS, CDR2 YFSETQ. V shed 0 bases and J shed 7 bases, with 17 bases lying between them. The CDR3 is 15 residues long. The CDR3 here is CASSLVMYLGPEQYV. The CDR3 DNA reads TGCGCCAGCAGCTTGGTCATGTATCTCGGACCAGAGCAGTACGTC.

This clone was picked up one time. J is TRBJ2-1 and V is TRBV9; D possibly matches TRBD1 or TRBD2 (6 bases each). The V end was cut by 4 bases, the J end by 4 bases, with 18 bases between. Germline V gives CDR1 SGDLS, CDR2 YYNGEE. The CDR3 has 16 amino acids. CDR3 DNA sequence: TGTGCCAGCAGCCTAAAGGGTGCGGGGACATACAATGAGCAGTTCTTC. Amino acids: CASSLKGAGTYNEQFF.

The chain carries TRBV11-2 and TRBJ2-2; the D gene could be TRBD1 or TRBD2 (5 bases each). V was shortened by 0 bases and J by 6 bases, with 20 bases between the two germline ends. This CDR3 comprises 18 residues. Germline lookup yields CDR1 SGHAT and CDR2 FQNNGV. The CDR3 region is CASSLDGRGTNRAGELFF. Here the CDR3 DNA reads TGTGCCAGCAGCTTAGACGGCCGGGGCACGAACAGAGCCGGGGAGCTGTTTTTT.

The chain uses TRBV5-1 and TRBJ2-2, with 9 bases matching TRBD1. Germline assignment: CDR1 SGHRS and CDR2 YFSETQ. The CDR3 consists of 16 residues. V trimming: 0 bases; J trimming: 0 bases; junction bases outside the gene matches: 0. CDR3 amino acids: CASSLGDRANTGELFF. The CDR3 DNA is TGCGCCAGCAGCTTGGGGGACAGGGCGAACACCGGGGAGCTGTTTTTT.

This sequence joins TRBV18 and TRBJ1-5; a possible D gene is TRBD1 (5 bases). Germline CDR1 is KGHSH and CDR2 is LQKENI. CDR3 length equals 13 residues. The V end was cut by 4 bases, the J end by 5 bases, with 9 bases between. The CDR3 coding sequence is TGTGCCAGCTCACTGGGGGAGGATCAGCCCCAGCATTTT. Translation gives CASSLGEDQPQHF.

The J gene is TRBJ1-2, the V gene TRBV9; possibly TRBD1 for D (5 bases). Looked up from germline, CDR1 is SGDLS and CDR2 is YYNGEE. Trimming pared 1 base from V and 7 bases from J, leaving 11 bases between. This CDR3 spans 13 amino acids. The CDR3 here is CASSVLGQGGYTF. The CDR3 DNA sequence: TGTGCCAGCAGCGTACTGGGGCAAGGTGGCTACACCTTC.

The chain is built from TRBV5-6 and TRBJ2-5; TRBD2 matches 8 bases. From germline, CDR1 is SGHDT and CDR2 YYEEEE. The CDR3 spans 14 residues. V dropped 6 bases and J dropped 6; count of bases not matched to a gene: 10. This chain's CDR3 is CASTEPGLGKTQYF. The CDR3 DNA sequence: TGTGCCAGCACCGAACCGGGACTAGGAAAGACCCAGTACTTC.

The CDR3 nucleotides read TGTGCCAGCAGCTTGGGTGGCGCGGGGCAGCCCCAGCATTTT. Translation: CASSLGGAGQPQHF. V usage is TRBV11-2 and J usage is TRBJ1-5; D uncertain. CDR3 length: 14 amino acids. Germline-derived CDR1 and CDR2 are SGHAT and FQNNGV. The V end was cut by 3 bases, the J end by 7 bases, with 13 bases between.

This chain connects TRBV28 to TRBJ2-3; perhaps TRBD2 as D (6 bases). V was trimmed by 9 bases and J by 2 bases, leaving 12 bases between them. The CDR3 loop spans 13 amino acids. Germline V gene lookup returns CDR1 MDHEN and CDR2 SYDVKM. For the CDR3, the DNA is TGTGCCAGTCGCGGGGACTCCACAGATACGCAGTATTTT. This encodes CASRGDSTDTQYF. The full variable domain, in which reference TRBV28 and TRBJ2-3 provide the parts outside the CDR3, is DVKVTQSSRYLVKRTGEKVFLECVQDMDHENMFWYRQDPGLGLRLIYFSYDVKMKEKGDIPEGYSVSREKKERFSLILESASTNQTSMYLCASRGDSTDTQYFGPGTRLTVL.

CDR3 nucleotide sequence: TGTGCCAGCAGTGTTGGGGCCAACGTCCTGACTTTC. Encoded protein: CASSVGANVLTF. V usage is TRBV2 and J usage is TRBJ2-6, with D uncertain. This CDR3 spans 12 amino acids. Germline V gene sequence: CDR1 SNHLY, CDR2 FYNNEI. Trimming cost V 4 bases and J 3 bases, with 1 base left between them.

The genes are TRBV23-1 and TRBJ2-7; D possibly matches TRBD1 or TRBD2 (7 bases each). TRBV23-1 is filed as an ORF, its function uncertain. Trimming pared 8 bases from V and 3 bases from J, leaving 26 bases between. The CDR3 sequence is 17 residues long. The CDR3 DNA reads as TGCGCCAGCCTGCCAGCAGTCAGGGGGGAGGGGAACTACGAGCAGTACGTC. This encodes CASLPAVRGEGNYEQYV.

CDR3 residues: CASSLEVSGHRYGYTF. As DNA, the CDR3 is TGTGCCAGCAGCTTGGAGGTGTCAGGCCACCGGTATGGCTACACCTTC. The chain joins TRBV5-5 to TRBJ1-2, with unresolved D. This CDR3 is built from 16 residues. Trimming pared 0 bases from V and 5 bases from J, leaving 17 bases between. Germline CDR1 is SGHKS and CDR2 is YYEKEE (reference sequence). Complete variable domain (other parts from reference TRBV5-5 and TRBJ1-2): DAGVTQSPTHLIKTRGQQVTLRCSPISGHKSVSWYQQVLGQGPQFIFQYYEKEERGRGNFPDRFSARQFPNYSSELNVNALLLGDSALYLCASSLEVSGHRYGYTFGSGTRLTVV.

J is TRBJ1-6 and V is TRBV25-1; D remains ambiguous. There are 16 residues in the CDR3. The V end was cut by 4 bases, the J end by 6 bases, with 16 bases between. Germline V gives CDR1 MGHDK, CDR2 SYGVNS. In nucleotides, the CDR3 is TGTGCCAGCAGTGCCACCCCCGGACGGCGTAATTCACCCCTCCACTTT. Encoded protein: CASSATPGRRNSPLHF.

The chain links TRBV9 to TRBJ2-6, with D perhaps matching TRBD1 (6 bases). CDR1 and CDR2 (germline): SGDLS, YYNGEE. The CDR3 spans 15 residues. V was shortened by 3 bases and J by 1 base, with 8 bases between the two germline ends. The DNA for the CDR3 is TGTGCCAGCAGCGCCACAGGGTCTGGGGCCAACGTCCTGACTTTC. This encodes CASSATGSGANVLTF.

The V gene is TRBV19, the J gene TRBJ2-5, with TRBD2 matching over 9 bases. The germline CDR1 and CDR2 sequences are LNHDA and SQIVND (reference sequence). With V trimmed by 2 bases and J by 5 bases, 12 bases remained unmatched. This CDR3 is 17 amino acids long. The CDR3 DNA follows: TGTGCCAGTAGTATACTAGCGGGGACGGGAGAGGGGGAGACCCAGTACTTC. It specifies CASSILAGTGEGETQYF.

This chain uses TRBV7-3 with TRBJ1-1; TRBD1 might be the D (6 bases). Trimming stripped 5 bases from V and 1 base from J, with 14 bases between. The CDR3 contains 15 residues. CDR1 and CDR2 (germline): SGHTA, FQGTGA. In DNA, the CDR3 is TGTGCCAGCAGCGCGCTAGGGGGGACGAACACTGAAGCTTTCTTT. It specifies CASSALGGTNTEAFF.

The V call is TRBV5-1, the J call TRBJ2-5; D gene unclear. Germline values: CDR1 SGHRS, CDR2 YFSETQ. This CDR3 contains 13 residues. Trimming removed 4 bases at V and 5 bases at J, with 12 bases between. CDR3 region: CASSGSGQETQYF. CDR3 in DNA: TGCGCCAGCAGCGGATCCGGGCAGGAGACCCAGTACTTC.

The chain carries TRBV28 and TRBJ2-5, with 11 bases aligning to TRBD2. The J call is in doubt because the DNA end fits TRBJ2-7 better. Germline values: CDR1 MDHEN, CDR2 SYDVKM. The CDR3 length is 16 residues. The CDR3 coding sequence is TGTGCCAGCAGTTTTCCACTAGCGGGGGCCACCTACGAGCAGTACTTC. Residues: CASSFPLAGATYEQYF.

V gene TRBV10-2 combines with J gene TRBJ1-4; no firm D call. The CDR3 has 14 residues. V lost 5 bases and J lost 0, with 7 bases in between. Germline loops: CDR1 WSHSY, CDR2 SAAADI. CDR3 sequence (DNA): TGCGCCAGCAGTCCTAGAACAACTAATGAAAAACTGTTTTTT. This gives the protein CASSPRTTNEKLFF.

This chain uses TRBV11-3 with TRBJ2-1, with 8 nucleotides matching TRBD2. The CDR3 has 17 residues. The trim removed 1 base at V and 0 bases at J, leaving 5 bases unmatched. The V gene's germline CDR1 is SGHNT and CDR2 YENEEA. The CDR3 reads CASSLGKTSDSYNEQFF. In DNA form, the CDR3 reads TGTGCCAGCAGCTTAGGGAAGACTAGCGACTCCTACAATGAGCAGTTCTTC.

The chain combines TRBV4-2 with TRBJ1-1; D remains unclear. The CDR3 has 15 amino acids. V was trimmed by 1 base and J by 1 base, leaving 10 bases between them. Germline-derived CDR1 and CDR2 are LGHNA and YNFKEQ. CDR3 sequence reads: CASSQGAAGNTEAFF. Here the CDR3 DNA reads TGTGCCAGCAGCCAAGGAGCCGCGGGGAACACTGAAGCTTTCTTT.

The V call is TRBV7-2, the J call TRBJ1-1, with 7 bases matching TRBD1. The CDR3 totals 15 residues. Germline values: CDR1 SGHTA, CDR2 FQGNSA. With 2 bases clipped from V and 4 bases from J, the junction kept 7 bases outside the gene matches. CDR3 loop: CASSLLDRDGTEAFF. The CDR3 DNA reads TGTGCCAGCAGCTTACTCGACAGGGACGGCACTGAAGCTTTCTTT.